These 4 T cell receptor beta chains were all obtained from the same sample, sequenced in a study of graft-versus-host responses after intestinal transplantation. Produced via immunoSEQ multiplex PCR; TCRdb's table is partial and in-frame only. The sample contains around 18,000 clones, 80% to 90% of which appear only once. Sequencing was performed on PBMCs, taken about 110 days after intestinal transplant. The source is a human patient who received an intestinal transplant, so some T cells may come from the graft donor.

V and J are TRBV7-9 and TRBJ1-4; no reliable D call. V was shortened by 5 bases and J by 8 bases, with 15 bases between the two germline ends. This CDR3 comprises 14 residues. CDR1 SEHNR and CDR2 FQNEAQ come from the germline V gene (reference sequence). The CDR3: CASSDELAREKLFF. As DNA, the CDR3 is TGTGCCAGCAGCGATGAATTAGCGCGGGAAAAACTGTTTTTT.

This clone was detected once. The V gene is TRBV11-2, the J gene TRBJ1-4; D ambiguous. The V gene lost 0 bases and the J gene lost 8 bases, with 10 bases spanning the gap. The CDR3 has 14 residues. Germline V lookup: CDR1 SGHAT, CDR2 FQNNGV. The CDR3: CASSLDPSREKLFF. The CDR3 DNA reads as TGTGCCAGCAGCTTAGATCCCTCGAGGGAAAAACTGTTTTTT.

The chain is built from TRBV6-6 and TRBJ2-1; D unclear. The V end was cut by 2 bases, the J end by 2 bases, with 10 bases between. The CDR3 is made up of 15 amino acids. Per germline, CDR1 MNHNY and CDR2 SVGAGI (reference sequence). DNA of the CDR3: TGTGCCAGCAGTTACGGGTTTTACCCCTACAATGAGCAGTTCTTC. This encodes CASSYGFYPYNEQFF.

The chain carries TRBV4-3 and TRBJ2-1, with 12 bases that match TRBD2. The CDR3 totals 18 residues. Germline CDR1 is LGHNA and CDR2 is YSLEER. V was clipped by 0 bases and J by 2 bases; unmatched bases: 5. In nucleotides, the CDR3 is TGCGCCAGCAGCCAAGATATATCTAGCGGGAGGGCCTACAATGAGCAGTTCTTC. It codes for CASSQDISSGRAYNEQFF.